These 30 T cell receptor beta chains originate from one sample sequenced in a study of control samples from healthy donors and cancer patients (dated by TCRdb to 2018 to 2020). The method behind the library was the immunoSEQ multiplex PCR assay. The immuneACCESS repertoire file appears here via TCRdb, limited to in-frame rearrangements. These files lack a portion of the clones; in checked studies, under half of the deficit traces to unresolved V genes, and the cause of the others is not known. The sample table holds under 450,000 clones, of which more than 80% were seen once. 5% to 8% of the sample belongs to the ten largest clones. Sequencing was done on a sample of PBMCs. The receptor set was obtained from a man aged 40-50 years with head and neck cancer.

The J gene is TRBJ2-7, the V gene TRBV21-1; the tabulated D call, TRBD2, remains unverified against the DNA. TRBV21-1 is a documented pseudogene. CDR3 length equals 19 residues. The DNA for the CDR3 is TGTGCCAGCAGCAAAATAGGGACTAGCGGGAGGGATAGCTCCTACGAGCAGTACTTC. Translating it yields CASSKIGTSGRDSSYEQYF.

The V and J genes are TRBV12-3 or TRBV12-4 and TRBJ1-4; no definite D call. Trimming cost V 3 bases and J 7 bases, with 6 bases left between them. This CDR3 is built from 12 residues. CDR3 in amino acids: CASSLGLEKLFF. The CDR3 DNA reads TGTGCCAGCAGTTTGGGCCTTGAAAAACTGTTTTTT.

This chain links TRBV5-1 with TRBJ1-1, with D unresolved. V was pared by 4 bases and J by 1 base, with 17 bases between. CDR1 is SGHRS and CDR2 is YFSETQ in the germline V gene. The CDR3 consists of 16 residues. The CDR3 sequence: CASSTGGPSSNTEAFF. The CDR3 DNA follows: TGCGCCAGCAGCACGGGAGGCCCAAGCTCGAACACTGAAGCTTTCTTT.

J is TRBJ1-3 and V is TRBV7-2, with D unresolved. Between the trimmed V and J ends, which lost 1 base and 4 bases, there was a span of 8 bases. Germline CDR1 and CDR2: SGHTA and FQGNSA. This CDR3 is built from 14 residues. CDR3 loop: CASSLGAAGNTIYF. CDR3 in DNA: TGTGCCAGCAGCTTAGGGGCAGCCGGAAACACCATATATTTT.

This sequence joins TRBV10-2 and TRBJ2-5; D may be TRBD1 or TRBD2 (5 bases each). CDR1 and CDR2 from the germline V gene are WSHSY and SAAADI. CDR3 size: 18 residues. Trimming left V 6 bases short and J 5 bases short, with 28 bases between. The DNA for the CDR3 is TGCGCCAGCAGCCTCTACGCCAGGGTGCCCTGGGAGAGGGAGACCCAGTACTTC. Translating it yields CASSLYARVPWERETQYF.

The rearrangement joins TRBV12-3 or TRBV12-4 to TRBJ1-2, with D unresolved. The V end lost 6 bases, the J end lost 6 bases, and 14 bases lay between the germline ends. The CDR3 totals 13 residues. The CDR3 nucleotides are TGTGCCAGCAGAAACACCGGAAGGGATGGCTACACCTTC. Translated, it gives CASRNTGRDGYTF.

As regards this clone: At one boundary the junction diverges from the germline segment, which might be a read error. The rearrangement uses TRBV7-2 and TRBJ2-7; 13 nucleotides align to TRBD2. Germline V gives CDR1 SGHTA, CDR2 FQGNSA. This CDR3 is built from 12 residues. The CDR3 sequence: CASSLGLAGFHF. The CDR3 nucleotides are TGTGCCAGCAGCTTGGGACTAGCGGGGTTTCACTTC.

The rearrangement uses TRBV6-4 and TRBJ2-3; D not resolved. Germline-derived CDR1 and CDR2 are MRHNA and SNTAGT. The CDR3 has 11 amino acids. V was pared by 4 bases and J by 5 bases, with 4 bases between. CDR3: CASSVVDTQYF. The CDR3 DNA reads TGTGCCAGCAGTGTGGTAGATACGCAGTATTTT.

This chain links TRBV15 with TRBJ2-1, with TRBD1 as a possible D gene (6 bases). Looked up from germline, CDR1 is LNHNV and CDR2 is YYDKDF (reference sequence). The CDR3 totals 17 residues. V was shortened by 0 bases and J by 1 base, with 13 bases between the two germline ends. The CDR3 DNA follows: TGTGCCACCAGCAGAGAAGCACAGGGTGGGTCCTACAATGAGCAGTTCTTC. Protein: CATSREAQGGSYNEQFF.

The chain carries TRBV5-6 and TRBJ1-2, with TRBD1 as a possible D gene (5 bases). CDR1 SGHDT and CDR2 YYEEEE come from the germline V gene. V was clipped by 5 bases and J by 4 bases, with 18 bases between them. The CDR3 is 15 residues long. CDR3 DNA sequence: TGTGCCAGCAGTTACGACAGAGTGGGCAGCTATGGCTACACCTTC. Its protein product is CASSYDRVGSYGYTF. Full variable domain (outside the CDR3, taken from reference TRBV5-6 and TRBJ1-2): DAGVTQSPTHLIKTRGQQVTLRCSPKSGHDTVSWYQQALGQGPQFIFQYYEEEERQRGNFPDRFSGHQFPNYSSELNVNALLLGDSALYLCASSYDRVGSYGYTFGSGTRLTVV.

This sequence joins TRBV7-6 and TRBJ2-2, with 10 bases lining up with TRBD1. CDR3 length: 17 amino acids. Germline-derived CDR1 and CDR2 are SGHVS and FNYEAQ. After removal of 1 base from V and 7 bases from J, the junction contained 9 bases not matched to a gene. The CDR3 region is CASSLDRDRGRVGELFF. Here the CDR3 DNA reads TGTGCCAGCAGCTTAGACCGTGACAGGGGGCGAGTCGGGGAGCTGTTTTTT.

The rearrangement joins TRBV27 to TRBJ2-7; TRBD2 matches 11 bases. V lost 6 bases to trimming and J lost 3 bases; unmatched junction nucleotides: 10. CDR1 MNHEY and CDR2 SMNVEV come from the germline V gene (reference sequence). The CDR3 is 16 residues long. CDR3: CASSLSLLAGVYEQYF. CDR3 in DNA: TGTGCCAGCAGCCTAAGCCTACTAGCGGGGGTCTACGAGCAGTACTTC.

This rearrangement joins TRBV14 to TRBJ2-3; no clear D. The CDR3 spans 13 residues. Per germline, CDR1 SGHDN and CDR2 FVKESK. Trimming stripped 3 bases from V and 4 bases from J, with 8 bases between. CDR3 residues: CASSQSFSDTQYF. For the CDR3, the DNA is TGTGCCAGCAGCCAGTCTTTCTCAGATACGCAGTATTTT.

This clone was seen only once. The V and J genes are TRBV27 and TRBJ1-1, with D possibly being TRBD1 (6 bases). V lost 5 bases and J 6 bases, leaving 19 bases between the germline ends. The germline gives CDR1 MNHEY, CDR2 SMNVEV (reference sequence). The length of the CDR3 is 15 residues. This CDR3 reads CASSPTSKGEAEAFF. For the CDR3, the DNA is TGTGCCAGCAGTCCGACCTCGAAGGGGGAGGCTGAAGCTTTCTTT.

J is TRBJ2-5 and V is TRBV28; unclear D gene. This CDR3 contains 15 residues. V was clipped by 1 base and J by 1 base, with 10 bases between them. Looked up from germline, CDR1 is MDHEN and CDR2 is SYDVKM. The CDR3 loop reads CASSLYRDTQETQYF. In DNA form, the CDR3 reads TGTGCCAGCAGTTTATACAGAGATACCCAAGAGACCCAGTACTTC.

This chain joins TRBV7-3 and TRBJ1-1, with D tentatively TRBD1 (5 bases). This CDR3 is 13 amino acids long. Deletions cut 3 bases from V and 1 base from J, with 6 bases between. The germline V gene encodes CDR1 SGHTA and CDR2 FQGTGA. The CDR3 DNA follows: TGTGCCAGCAGCTTGGGGGAGAACACTGAAGCTTTCTTT. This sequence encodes CASSLGENTEAFF.

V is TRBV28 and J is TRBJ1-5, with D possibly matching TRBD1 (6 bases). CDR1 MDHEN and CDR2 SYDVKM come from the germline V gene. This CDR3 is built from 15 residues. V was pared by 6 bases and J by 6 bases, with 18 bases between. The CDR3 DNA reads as TGTGCCAGCAGCCGGGGGTACAGGGAGGCTCAGCCCCAGCATTTT. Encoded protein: CASSRGYREAQPQHF.

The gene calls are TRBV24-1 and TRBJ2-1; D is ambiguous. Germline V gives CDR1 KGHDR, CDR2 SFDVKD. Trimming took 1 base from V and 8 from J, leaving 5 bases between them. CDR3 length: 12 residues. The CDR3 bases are TGTGCCACCAGTGATTTCCACTATGAGCAGTTCTTC. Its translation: CATSDFHYEQFF.

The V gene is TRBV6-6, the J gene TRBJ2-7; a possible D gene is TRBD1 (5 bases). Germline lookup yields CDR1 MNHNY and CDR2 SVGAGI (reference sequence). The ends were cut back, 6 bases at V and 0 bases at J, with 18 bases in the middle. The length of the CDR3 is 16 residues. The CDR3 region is CASRQTQGAGSYEQYF. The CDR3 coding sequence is TGTGCCAGCAGACAAACTCAGGGTGCCGGCTCCTACGAGCAGTACTTC.

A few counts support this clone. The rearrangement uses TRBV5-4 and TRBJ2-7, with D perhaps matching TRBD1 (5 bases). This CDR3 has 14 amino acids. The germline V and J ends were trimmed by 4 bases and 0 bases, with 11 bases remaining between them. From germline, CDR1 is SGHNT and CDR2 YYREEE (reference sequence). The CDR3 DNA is TGTGCCAGCAGCGGAAGGGGCGGCTCCTACGAGCAGTACTTC. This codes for CASSGRGGSYEQYF.

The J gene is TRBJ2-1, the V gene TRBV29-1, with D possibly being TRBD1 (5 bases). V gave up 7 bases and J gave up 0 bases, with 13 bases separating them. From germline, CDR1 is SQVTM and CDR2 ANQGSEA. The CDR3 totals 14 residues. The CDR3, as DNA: TGCAGCGCTGCCAGGGAAGGCTCCTACAATGAGCAGTTCTTC. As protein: CSAAREGSYNEQFF.

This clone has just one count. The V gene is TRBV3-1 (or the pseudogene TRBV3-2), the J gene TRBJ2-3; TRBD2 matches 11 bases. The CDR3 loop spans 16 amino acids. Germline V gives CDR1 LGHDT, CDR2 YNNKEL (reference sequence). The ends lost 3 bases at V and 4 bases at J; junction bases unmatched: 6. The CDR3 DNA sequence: TGTGCCAGCAGCCACCTTAGCGGGGGGGCCCCAGATACGCAGTATTTT. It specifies CASSHLSGGAPDTQYF.

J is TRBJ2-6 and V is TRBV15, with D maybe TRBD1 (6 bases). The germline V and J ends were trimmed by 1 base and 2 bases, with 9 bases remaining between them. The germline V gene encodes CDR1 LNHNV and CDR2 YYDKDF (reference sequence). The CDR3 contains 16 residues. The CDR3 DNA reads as TGTGCCACCAGCAGAGGTGGGGGCCCTGGGGCCAACGTCCTGACTTTC. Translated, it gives CATSRGGGPGANVLTF.

The CDR3 loop is CASSEVGVDTQYF. CDR3 in DNA: TGTGCCAGCAGTGAAGTCGGGGTTGATACGCAGTATTTT. The V and J genes are TRBV6-1 and TRBJ2-3; maybe TRBD2 (5 bases). V was pared by 1 base and J by 6 bases, with 8 bases between. CDR1 and CDR2 (germline): MNHNS, SASEGT. This CDR3 is built from 13 residues.

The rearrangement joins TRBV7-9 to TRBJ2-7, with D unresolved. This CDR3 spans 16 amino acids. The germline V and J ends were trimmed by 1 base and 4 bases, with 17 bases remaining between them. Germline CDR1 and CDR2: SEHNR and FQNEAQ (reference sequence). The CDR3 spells CASSLVMGITRYEQYF. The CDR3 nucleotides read TGTGCCAGCAGCTTAGTAATGGGGATAACGAGGTACGAGCAGTACTTC.

The CDR3 is CASSLFQAYEQYF. CDR3 DNA sequence: TGTGCCAGCAGCCTATTTCAGGCTTACGAGCAGTACTTC. The rearrangement uses TRBV13 and TRBJ2-7; no clear D. The V end was cut by 5 bases, the J end by 4 bases, with 12 bases between. The CDR3 spans 13 residues. Germline loops: CDR1 PRHDT, CDR2 FYEKMQ (reference sequence).

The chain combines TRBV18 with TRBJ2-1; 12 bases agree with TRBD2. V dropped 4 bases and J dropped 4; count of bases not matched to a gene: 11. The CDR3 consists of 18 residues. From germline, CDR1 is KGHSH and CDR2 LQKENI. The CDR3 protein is CASSQPGLAGINYNEQFF. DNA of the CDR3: TGTGCCAGCTCACAGCCGGGACTAGCGGGTATCAATTACAATGAGCAGTTCTTC.

The CDR3, as DNA: TGCGCCAGCAGCCAAGTAGGTAGAGAGCAGTTCTTC. Translating gives CASSQVGREQFF. V gene TRBV4-3 combines with J gene TRBJ2-1; D unclear. CDR1 is LGHNA, CDR2 YSLEER, per germline. The V end was cut by 1 base, the J end by 10 bases, with 8 bases between. The CDR3 consists of 12 residues.

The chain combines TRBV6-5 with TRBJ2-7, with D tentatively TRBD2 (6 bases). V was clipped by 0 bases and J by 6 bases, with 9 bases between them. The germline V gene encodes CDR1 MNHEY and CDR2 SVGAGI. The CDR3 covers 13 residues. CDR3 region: CASSYSVGGEQYF. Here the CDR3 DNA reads TGTGCCAGCAGTTACTCAGTCGGGGGCGAGCAGTACTTC.

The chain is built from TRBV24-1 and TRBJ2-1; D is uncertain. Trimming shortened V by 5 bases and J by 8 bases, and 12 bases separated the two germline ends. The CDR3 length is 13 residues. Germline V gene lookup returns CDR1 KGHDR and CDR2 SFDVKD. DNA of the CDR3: TGTGCCACCAGTGCAGGAAAGTCCCATGAGCAGTTCTTC. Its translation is CATSAGKSHEQFF.